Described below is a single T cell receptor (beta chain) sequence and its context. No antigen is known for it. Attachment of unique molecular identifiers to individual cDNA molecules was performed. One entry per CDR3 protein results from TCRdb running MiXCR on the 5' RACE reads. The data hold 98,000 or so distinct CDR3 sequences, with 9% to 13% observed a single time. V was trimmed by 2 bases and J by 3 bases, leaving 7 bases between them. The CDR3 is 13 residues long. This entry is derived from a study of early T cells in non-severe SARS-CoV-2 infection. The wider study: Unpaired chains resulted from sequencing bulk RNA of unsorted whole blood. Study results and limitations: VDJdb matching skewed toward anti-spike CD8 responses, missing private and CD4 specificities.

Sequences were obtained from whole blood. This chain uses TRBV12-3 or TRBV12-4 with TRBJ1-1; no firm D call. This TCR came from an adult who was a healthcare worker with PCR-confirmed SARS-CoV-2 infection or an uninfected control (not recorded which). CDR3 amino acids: CASSLRGDTEAFF. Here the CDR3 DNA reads TGTGCCAGCAGTTTAAGAGGTGACACTGAAGCTTTCTTT.